Listed below are T cell receptor beta chains from one sample, sequenced in a study of blood T cell repertoires in COVID-19. The repertoire was sequenced with immunoSEQ multiplex PCR; TCRdb's copy has only in-frame clones and lacks some. The data show about 120,000 clones, roughly 84% seen once. The sample consisted of peripheral blood. The receptors originated from a man in his sixties with acute or convalescent COVID-19. Both conserved end residues are part of each CDR3. The D gene is left open where the match is weak. The size of a clone is reported for some rows only, either as once, few or many, or as a class for expanded clones.

v_call	j_call	d_call	clone_size	cdr3_nt	cdr3_aa
TRBV12-3/TRBV12-4	TRBJ1-2	.	.	TGTGCCAGCAGCCGAGATTATGGCTACACCTTC	CASSRDYGYTF
TRBV28	TRBJ1-6	.	.	TGTGCCAGCAGTGGGGGAGGGGATGGTTCACCCCTCCACTTT	CASSGGGDGSPLHF
TRBV6-1	TRBJ2-1	TRBD2	once	TGTGCCAGCAGTGACCCGGGACTAGCGGTGTATGAGCAGTTCTTC	CASSDPGLAVYEQFF
TRBV27	TRBJ2-1	.	.	TGTGCCAGCAGTTCATCAAGGAGCGAGCAGTTCTTC	CASSSSRSEQFF
TRBV7-2	TRBJ1-2	.	.	TGTGCCAGCAGCTTAGCGAACGTCGCGCACTACACCTTC	CASSLANVAHYTF
TRBV3-1/TRBV3-2	TRBJ2-1	.	.	TGTGCCAGCAGCCAAGATCCTGGGTGGAGTGAGCAGTTCTTC	CASSQDPGWSEQFF
TRBV19	TRBJ2-6	.	.	TGTGCCAGTAGTATATCCAGGGCAGGGGCCAACGTCCTGACTTTC	CASSISRAGANVLTF
TRBV2	TRBJ2-7	.	.	TGTGCCAGCAACCCTCGAGCGAAGGACGAGCAGTACTTC	CASNPRAKDEQYF
TRBV10-3	TRBJ2-5	TRBD2	.	TGTGCCATCCAAGCGGGAGGGGGGCAAGAGACCCAGTACTTC	CAIQAGGGQETQYF
TRBV3-1/TRBV3-2	TRBJ1-6	.	.	TGTGCCAGCAGCCAAGACCGAGGCAGGGGAAATTCACCCCTCCACTTT	CASSQDRGRGNSPLHF
TRBV27	TRBJ2-3	TRBD1	once	TGTGCCAGCAGTTCGGGACAGGGTACCACAGATACGCAGTATTTT	CASSSGQGTTDTQYF
TRBV6-5	TRBJ1-2	.	.	TGTGCCAGCAGACCCCGGGGGGCGGGGATCTATGGCTACACCTTC	CASRPRGAGIYGYTF
TRBV11-2	TRBJ1-5	.	.	TGTGCCAGCAGCTTAGACGGGGGAGGGCAGCCCCAGCATTTT	CASSLDGGGQPQHF
TRBV19	TRBJ1-4	.	.	TGTGCCAGTAGGGCTCCGCGGCGGGGGACTAATGAAAAACTGTTTTTT	CASRAPRRGTNEKLFF
TRBV7-9	TRBJ2-7	.	.	TGTGCCAGCAGCTTCGACTCCTCCAACGAGCAGTACTTC	CASSFDSSNEQYF
TRBV7-2	TRBJ1-6	TRBD1	once	TGTGCCAGCAGCTACGGGACAGGGTCTCCCCTCCACTTT	CASSYGTGSPLHF
TRBV11-2	TRBJ2-1	.	.	TGTGCCAGCAGCTTAGTAGGAGGGCTATTTCTCTCCTACAATGAGCAGTTCTTC	CASSLVGGLFLSYNEQFF
TRBV6-5	TRBJ1-2	TRBD1	.	TGTGCCAGCAGTTACTCGCAGACAGGGTCGACGGGCTACACCTTC	CASSYSQTGSTGYTF
TRBV7-9	TRBJ1-4	.	.	TGTGCCAGCAGCTCCCAGGATTGGGCGAACAGTTTTTTGTTTTTT	CASSSQDWANSFLFF
TRBV6-5	TRBJ2-7	.	.	TGTGCCAGCAGAGGAGGAACCCGCGAGCAGTACTTC	CASRGGTREQYF
TRBV28	TRBJ2-5	.	.	TGTGCCAGCAGTTTAATAAACCAAGAGACCCAGTACTTC	CASSLINQETQYF
TRBV28	TRBJ1-6	.	.	TGTGCCAGCAGCGAACCCCGGAACAGGGTTTCACCCCTCCACTTT	CASSEPRNRVSPLHF
TRBV30	TRBJ2-2	.	.	TGTGCCTGTCCGAAATTTACTTCGAACACCGGGGAGCTGTTTTTT	CACPKFTSNTGELFF